The next 7 T cell receptor beta chains were all read from a single sample in a study of T cells after yellow fever vaccination. TCRdb re-analysed the 5' RACE reads in MiXCR, keeping a single row per CDR3 protein. Of about 400,000 distinct CDR3 sequences in the sample, roughly 10% were seen once. This specimen was PBMCs, taken on the day of the first yellow fever vaccination. The receptor set was obtained from a man aged 18 to 29 who received the YFV17D yellow fever vaccine.

This clonotype was picked up many times. The J gene is TRBJ2-2, the V gene TRBV5-1; possible D gene TRBD1, 6 bases. This CDR3 contains 14 residues. The V end was cut by 6 bases, the J end by 4 bases, with 13 bases between. The germline gives CDR1 SGHRS, CDR2 YFSETQ. In nucleotides, the CDR3 is TGCGCCAGCACCCGACAACAGGGCACCGGGGAGCTGTTTTTT. Amino acid sequence: CASTRQQGTGELFF.

The V and J genes are TRBV7-2 and TRBJ2-3; TRBD1 agrees at 9 bases. Germline CDR1 and CDR2: SGHTA and FQGNSA. This CDR3 comprises 12 residues. Trimming at V came to 5 bases and at J to 12 bases, leaving 6 bases not matched to a gene. This chain's CDR3 is CASSHPGQGQYF. DNA for the CDR3: TGTGCCAGCAGCCACCCGGGACAGGGCCAGTATTTT.

At least ten counts were recorded for this clonotype. The V call is TRBV12-3 or TRBV12-4, the J call TRBJ1-5; a weak D match, TRBD1 (5 bases). V dropped 6 bases and J dropped 6 bases, with 18 bases sitting between them. The CDR3 runs 15 residues. For the CDR3, the DNA is TGTGCCAGCAGCCCCGGGGGTGGCGCCGGTCAGCCCCAGCATTTT. Protein product: CASSPGGGAGQPQHF.

In this sample, this clonotype turned up a few times. The rearrangement joins TRBV5-1 to TRBJ1-2, with 10 bases lining up with TRBD1. Germline V CDR1 and CDR2: SGHRS, YFSETQ. The V and J ends lost 5 bases and 3 bases, in that order; junction bases with no gene match: 4. This CDR3 spans 14 amino acids. The CDR3 sequence: CASRRTGGDYGYTF. The CDR3 coding sequence is TGCGCCAGCAGGAGGACAGGGGGTGACTATGGCTACACCTTC.

The V and J genes are TRBV29-1 and TRBJ2-5; the D gene is possibly TRBD2 (6 bases). Germline assignment: CDR1 SQVTM and CDR2 ANQGSEA. The CDR3 totals 12 residues. Deletions cut 7 bases from V and 7 bases from J, with 16 bases between. CDR3 region: CSAPSPGGTQYF. The DNA for the CDR3 is TGCAGCGCCCCCTCCCCCGGGGGGACCCAGTACTTC.

This clonotype was detected ten times or more. The genes are TRBV4-1 and TRBJ1-2; TRBD1 is a possible D gene (5 bases). Germline lookup yields CDR1 MGHRA and CDR2 YSYEKL. This CDR3 comprises 15 residues. Trimming pared 1 base from V and 7 bases from J, leaving 16 bases between. The CDR3 region is CASSQVIPGDGGYTF. The CDR3 region has the DNA TGCGCCAGCAGCCAAGTCATTCCGGGGGACGGTGGCTACACCTTC.

This clonotype has a handful of counts. This chain uses TRBV18 with TRBJ1-3; tentatively, D is TRBD1 (5 bases). The length of the CDR3 is 17 residues. Germline CDR1 KGHSH, CDR2 LQKENI. V lost 2 bases and J 0 bases, leaving 14 bases between the germline ends. The CDR3 bases are TGTGCCAGCTCACCAGCCGAATCGGGACTCTCTGGAAACACCATATATTTT. Encoded protein: CASSPAESGLSGNTIYF.